Listed below are T cell receptor beta chains from one sample, sequenced in a study of control samples from healthy donors and cancer patients. This table comes from immunoSEQ multiplex PCR, and its TCRdb copy is limited to in-frame clones, with some not included. Among about 18,000 clones listed, 84% were seen once. Sample: PBMCs. The receptors derive from a woman between 65 and 79 years old with lung cancer. Each CDR3 is given with its conserved first and last residue. D genes are given only for firm matches. Rows may omit the clone size; those that give it use once, few, many or a size class.

V gene	D gene	clone size	J gene	CDR3 protein	CDR3 DNA
TRBV5-1	TRBD2	few	TRBJ2-7	CASSSPRTSGRAYEQYF	TGCGCCAGCAGCTCCCCTAGGACTAGCGGGAGGGCCTACGAGCAGTACTTC
TRBV19	TRBD1	once	TRBJ1-2	CASSADRDSASYGYTF	TGTGCCAGTAGTGCGGACAGGGATTCGGCAAGCTATGGCTACACCTTC
TRBV28	-	-	TRBJ1-3	CASRGRVIGNTIYF	TGTGCCAGCCGGGGGAGGGTTATTGGAAACACCATATATTTT
TRBV11-2	-	-	TRBJ1-1	CASRSGVGTEAFF	TGTGCCAGCAGATCGGGGGTGGGCACTGAAGCTTTCTTT
TRBV28	-	-	TRBJ1-5	CASSLPRGPQHF	TGTGCCAGCAGTTTACCACGTGGGCCCCAGCATTTT
TRBV4-3	-	-	TRBJ2-2	CASSQDTSWGSRELFF	TGCGCCAGCAGCCAAGACACTAGTTGGGGCTCTCGGGAGCTGTTTTTT
TRBV27	TRBD2	-	TRBJ2-5	CASSFGTRGQETQYF	TGTGCCAGCAGTTTTGGGACTAGGGGGCAAGAGACCCAGTACTTC
TRBV7-9	-	-	TRBJ1-1	CASSSQGTGGTEAFF	TGTGCCAGCAGCTCCCAAGGGACTGGAGGGACTGAAGCTTTCTTT
TRBV5-1	-	once	TRBJ1-3	CASSLVGGSTSGNTIYF	TGCGCCAGCAGCTTGGTGGGGGGCAGCACCTCTGGAAACACCATATATTTT
TRBV7-9	-	-	TRBJ1-1	CASSQAGGQGGNTEAFF	TGTGCCAGCAGCCAAGCGGGAGGTCAAGGGGGTAACACTGAAGCTTTCTTT
TRBV5-1	-	few	TRBJ1-5	CASRPGFAPSPQHF	TGCGCCAGCAGACCGGGATTCGCTCCTTCGCCCCAGCATTTT
TRBV15	-	-	TRBJ1-2	CATSRDATGGGYGYTF	TGTGCCACCAGCAGAGACGCGACAGGCGGGGGCTATGGCTACACCTTC
TRBV19	-	-	TRBJ2-1	CASSIMDVYNEQFF	TGTGCCAGTAGCATCATGGACGTCTACAATGAGCAGTTCTTC
TRBV12-3/TRBV12-4	-	-	TRBJ1-1	CASSVQENTEAFF	TGTGCCAGCAGTGTTCAGGAGAACACTGAAGCTTTCTTT
TRBV4-3	TRBD1	-	TRBJ2-1	CASSDRDLGIEEGNEQFF	TGCGCCAGCAGTGACAGGGATTTGGGAATCGAGGAAGGTAATGAGCAGTTCTTC
TRBV5-1	TRBD1	-	TRBJ2-1	CASSLQGATYNEQFF	TGCGCCAGCAGCCTACAGGGGGCGACCTACAATGAGCAGTTCTTC
TRBV29-1	TRBD2	-	TRBJ2-1	CSVDRLAGGRRGGNEQFF	TGCAGCGTTGATCGTCTAGCGGGAGGGCGGAGAGGGGGCAATGAACAGTTCTTC
TRBV20-1	-	-	TRBJ1-2	CSASADYGYTF	TGCAGTGCTAGCGCAGACTATGGCTACACCTTC
TRBV5-1	TRBD1	-	TRBJ2-3	CASSGGTGVTYTQYF	TGCGCCAGCAGCGGAGGGACAGGGGTAACGTATACGCAGTATTTT
TRBV15	-	-	TRBJ2-2	CATSRDLVSTGELFF	TGTGCCACCAGCAGAGATCTAGTTAGCACCGGGGAGCTGTTTTTT
TRBV6-6	-	once	TRBJ1-1	CASSYGITNTEAFF	TGTGCCAGCAGTTACGGGATCACTAACACTGAAGCTTTCTTT
TRBV29-1	-	once	TRBJ2-5	CSVNTYKETQYF	TGCAGCGTTAATACCTACAAGGAGACCCAGTACTTC
TRBV7-2	-	-	TRBJ2-7	CASSPLQGSLEQYF	TGTGCCAGCAGCCCCCTGCAAGGGTCCCTCGAGCAGTACTTC
TRBV3-1/TRBV3-2	-	-	TRBJ2-2	CASGAFSAGSRTGELFF	TGTGCCAGCGGCGCTTTTAGCGCCGGGAGTCGCACCGGGGAGCTGTTTTTT
TRBV11-3	-	-	TRBJ2-1	CASSFRPDNEQFF	TGTGCCAGCAGCTTCAGGCCCGACAATGAGCAGTTCTTC
TRBV4-2	TRBD1	-	TRBJ1-6	CASSQADRDNSPLHF	TGTGCCAGCAGCCAAGCGGACAGGGATAATTCACCCCTCCACTTT
TRBV11-3	-	-	TRBJ2-1	CASSLEGEQFF	TGTGCCAGCAGCTTAGAGGGTGAGCAGTTCTTC
TRBV6-1	TRBD2	-	TRBJ2-1	CASSENRLAGPSSYNEQFF	TGTGCCAGCAGTGAAAATCGTCTAGCGGGTCCAAGCTCCTACAATGAGCAGTTCTTC
TRBV5-5	TRBD2	-	TRBJ2-5	CASSHGLAGLQETQYF	TGTGCCAGCAGCCACGGACTAGCGGGCTTACAAGAGACCCAGTACTTC
TRBV28	TRBD2	-	TRBJ2-7	CASSPPLAGDAYEQYF	TGTGCCAGCAGCCCTCCCCTAGCGGGAGACGCCTACGAGCAGTACTTC
TRBV13	-	-	TRBJ1-5	CASSLGNQPQHF	TGTGCCAGCAGCTTGGGGAATCAGCCCCAGCATTTT
TRBV7-9	TRBD1	-	TRBJ2-7	CASSSSDRGVQYF	TGTGCCAGCAGCTCATCGGACAGGGGAGTGCAGTACTTC
TRBV27	-	few	TRBJ1-6	CASRSSGRGLESLHF	TGTGCCAGCAGGTCTAGCGGCAGGGGCCTTGAGTCCCTCCACTTT
TRBV15	-	-	TRBJ1-1	CATTRPSVGVTEAFF	TGTGCCACCACCCGCCCTTCGGTGGGGGTGACTGAAGCTTTCTTT
TRBV6-4	-	few	TRBJ2-6	CASSDGSSGANVLTF	TGTGCCAGCAGCGATGGGAGCTCTGGGGCCAACGTCCTGACTTTC
TRBV30	-	-	TRBJ1-3	CAWSLISGNTIYF	TGTGCCTGGAGTCTCATTTCCGGAAACACCATATATTTT
TRBV7-9	-	-	TRBJ1-4	CASSLGTPEKLFF	TGTGCCAGCAGCTTAGGGACACCTGAAAAACTGTTTTTT
TRBV27	-	-	TRBJ2-5	CASSLFPFPQGKETQYF	TGTGCCAGCAGTTTATTCCCCTTCCCCCAGGGGAAAGAGACCCAGTACTTC
TRBV20-1	-	-	TRBJ2-3	CSAEGGSPYF	TGCAGTGCTGAAGGGGGGTCTCCGTATTTT